This TCR beta chain was retrieved from a study of blood T cells in healthy people across ages (dated by TCRdb to 2014 to 2015). Notes on the research overall: In model experiments, template switching captured about one uniquely barcoded TCR beta cDNA molecule for every two T cells. The study measured age-related changes in TCR beta repertoire diversity using deep sequencing normalized with unique cDNA molecular identifiers. The donors were split into four age groups: young (average 16 years), middle-aged (around 37), aged (roughly 60) and long-lived (over 75). Using the same blood draw, the study looked at two additional independent replicas of 1 million unique cDNA reads for two donors, one aged 18 to 30 and the other aged 80 or older.

The donors were 40 or so Caucasian individuals from Russia, aged roughly 6 to 90 years, who were systemically healthy. About 9.8 milliliters of peripheral blood were drawn from each donor into EDTA-treated Vacutainer tubes. PBMCs were isolated by Ficoll-Paque density-gradient centrifugation, with at least 7 million obtained per sample. Total RNA was extracted from PBMCs with Trizol reagent, with at least 5.5 micrograms obtained per sample. The percentages of naive CD45RAhigh/CD27high T cells were determined by flow cytometry on a PBMC aliquot from every donor. Remarks on this clonotype: Its recognized antigen is unknown. No base-level quality is on record; no much larger clone is a single base apart.

Library preparation was by 5' RACE. TCRdb names Illumina HiSeq 2500 as the instrument used. The second PCR ran for about 6 to 11 cycles and used a J-beta primer mix along with a sample-barcoded 5' primer. A template-switch 5' adaptor carrying 12 random nucleotides introduced a unique molecular identifier onto each TCR beta cDNA molecule. Each sample yielded at least 3 million CDR3-containing paired-end reads. First-strand cDNA synthesis was performed from all RNA using the Mint cDNA synthesis kit, with priming by a TRBC-specific oligonucleotide. After uracil-DNA glycosylase treatment, a first 18-cycle PCR used universal primers M1SS and BC2_uni_R on all cDNA. The paper's data handling went like this. Each sample was normalized by randomly selecting 1 million high-quality reads, each carrying a distinct molecular identifier. Instead of being binned into consensus sequences, reads with shared molecular identifiers were discarded. MiTCR, run with a Q25 quality threshold and the strictest error-elimination algorithm, handled CDR3 identification, clonotype clustering and error correction. Lower-bound total TCR beta diversity was estimated with a nonparametric unseen species model using Euler transformation. Using fastp at Q25 and MiXCR, TCRdb reprocessed the public reads and kept productive beta chains. Merged by CDR3 protein, the rows form single entries marked with the most common genes and DNA. TCRdb's processing, not the authors', yielded these V and J calls. The sample profile shows around 800,000 distinct CDR3 sequences; approximately 24% of them were found once. Over 2.5% of the sample is in the top ten clones.

The CDR3 runs 13 amino acids, cysteine and phenylalanine included. The CDR3 DNA has 39 bases and is translated from base 1. Per the germline V gene, SGHTA is the CDR1 and FQGNSA is the CDR2. V loses 3 bases of germline sequence and J loses 4 bases, and the interval between the two ends is 9 bases. Broader findings and caveats from the paper: As age increased, observed TCR beta diversity per million T cells dropped in a roughly linear way, and a significant reduction was already evident by age 40. Estimates of total diversity based on one million sequenced T cells were regarded as lower bounds and as underestimates. Since profiling was done on bulk unsorted PBMCs, naive and antigen-experienced compartments could not be conclusively compared. Compared with the aged group, more naive CD4+ T cells, fewer expanded clones and increased TCR diversity were shown by the long-lived group, suggesting age selection. There was a strong correlation between observed TCR beta diversity and the percentage of naive T cells measured by flow cytometry. Donor CMV infection status was unknown, potentially confounding age-related changes in expanded clonotypes.

The data were also submitted as part of a second study, on T cells of mothers and their children. According to the second study: Donors were nine systemically healthy Caucasian individuals: three mothers and their six children. cDNA synthesis consumed the entire amount of extracted RNA, loaded at about 1.6 ug RNA in each 15 ul reaction. In the second PCR, sample barcodes and 2-4 random nucleotides were introduced via the M1S primer. Each mother yielded over 8 million TCR beta CDR3 reads and each child roughly 3.1 million reads. Thymic selection shapes the output of TCR recombination in a similar way in related and unrelated pairs, and inherited differences have a minor effect. Normalized repertoire overlap in related mother-child pairs was always slightly higher than in unrelated mother-child pairs, but the difference was never significant. No persistent microchimeric T cell clones were detected, at a sensitivity of roughly 96 clones per million clonotypes. To look for features that set related mother-child pairs apart from unrelated individuals, the researchers ran deep NGS to compare the TCR beta repertoires of mothers and children. Mothers averaged roughly 40 +/- 4 years of age and children averaged around 10 +/- 4 years. After adapter ligation was performed with NEBNext reagents, the libraries were sequenced on an Illumina HiSeq 2000 with 100+100 nt paired-end reads. To prevent cross-contamination, the mother and child libraries were prepared a month apart and were sequenced in separate runs. Between about 500,000 and 2,100,000 distinct TCR beta clonotypes were identified per donor. Naive TCR beta clonotypes were estimated from low-frequency clonotypes matched to each donor's FACS-determined naive share, without sorting.

Specimen: blood. The source is a boy aged 5-17 years in good health. The V and J genes are TRBV7-2 and TRBJ2-5, and TRBD1 may be the D gene, going by 5 matching bases. The DNA is as follows: TGTGCCAGCAGCTTTTTTCAGGGAGAGACCCAGTACTTC. The translation is CASSFFQGETQYF.